The entry below describes one T cell receptor beta chain. Its antigen is currently unknown. Germline assignment: CDR1 SGHTA and CDR2 FQGNSA. This CDR3 comprises 14 residues. V was pared by 7 bases and J by 0 bases, with 12 bases between. This specimen comes from a study of response to subunit inactivated influenza vaccine. MiXCR, run by TCRdb on the RT-PCR reads, gives a single entry per CDR3 protein. The table shows about 480,000 distinct CDR3 sequences, with 11% occurring only once. The study's findings and limits: With each seasonal influenza vaccination, the authors suggested, few new T cells are recruited.

The receptor's source is a man aged 50 to 59 who received an inactivated influenza vaccine. Sequenced material: PBMCs from blood, taken 35 to 45 days after vaccination. This chain joins TRBV7-2 and TRBJ1-1; D not resolved. CDR3: CASTEPGMNTEAFF. The CDR3 DNA is TGTGCCAGCACCGAACCCGGAATGAACACTGAAGCTTTCTTT.